The rows below give T cell receptor beta chains drawn from one sample of a study of early T cells in non-severe SARS-CoV-2 infection. TCRdb recomputed calls from the 5' RACE reads with MiXCR, one row per CDR3 protein. This sample has about 60,000 distinct CDR3 sequences; around 11% occur once, and the top ten carry about 2.8%. The sample in question was whole blood, obtained at baseline. The receptors stem from an adult who was a healthcare worker with PCR-confirmed SARS-CoV-2 infection or an uninfected control (not recorded which). CDR3s include the opening cysteine and the closing phenylalanine or tryptophan. A D gene is named only where the DNA matches it firmly. Expanded clones get a size class; other rows say once, few or many, or leave the size out.

v_call	clone_size	d_call	cdr3_length	j_call	cdr3_nt	cdr3_aa
TRBV12-3/TRBV12-4	few	.	16	TRBJ2-1	TGTGCCAGCAGTTCCCCGAGGGGGGGCCAATACAATGAGCAGTTCTTC	CASSSPRGGQYNEQFF
TRBV5-5	few	.	12	TRBJ2-5	TGTGCCAGCAGTTTGTTCGGAGAGACCCAGTACTTC	CASSLFGETQYF
TRBV12-2	.	.	15	TRBJ1-5	TGTGTAAGTCGCCGAAAGTACAGGGACAATCAGCCCCAGCATTTT	CVSRRKYRDNQPQHF
TRBV3-1	once	.	13	TRBJ1-1	TGTGCCAGCAGCCCGACAGGCCGGCCGGAAGCTTTCTTT	CASSPTGRPEAFF
TRBV7-7	few	.	15	TRBJ2-1	TGTGCTAGCAGCTTAAATGTAGTAGGTGGCAATGAGCAGTTCTTC	CASSLNVVGGNEQFF
TRBV12-3/TRBV12-4	.	TRBD1	16	TRBJ2-6	TGTGCCAGCAGTCGTACGACAGGGGCTGGGGCCAACGTCCTGACTTTC	CASSRTTGAGANVLTF
TRBV7-9	.	TRBD1	14	TRBJ1-4	TGTGCCAGCAGCCGCGGGACAGGGGATGAAAAACTGTTTTTT	CASSRGTGDEKLFF
TRBV7-9	many	TRBD1	16	TRBJ2-7	TGTGCCAGCAGCCAAGCCGGGACAGACTCGCCCTACGAGCAGTACTTC	CASSQAGTDSPYEQYF
TRBV5-6	once	.	17	TRBJ1-2	TGTGCCAGCAGCCCACCCACGGGCAGGGGTAGTGGCTATGGCTACACCTTC	CASSPPTGRGSGYGYTF
TRBV5-4	.	.	15	TRBJ2-3	TGTGCCAGCAGCTTCGGTCAGAAACCCTCAGATACGCAGTATTTT	CASSFGQKPSDTQYF
TRBV20-1	few	TRBD1	15	TRBJ1-5	TGCAGTGCTAGAGATTTTACAGGGGACAATCAGCCCCAGCATTTT	CSARDFTGDNQPQHF
TRBV18	.	TRBD1	16	TRBJ2-5	TGTGCCAGCTCACCCCTATGGACAGGGGTCAGTGAGACCCAGTACTTC	CASSPLWTGVSETQYF
TRBV7-8	.	TRBD1	15	TRBJ1-2	TGTGCCAGCAGCCGGGGACAGGGGGGCGGCTATGGCTACACCTTC	CASSRGQGGGYGYTF
TRBV7-8	many	TRBD1	15	TRBJ2-7	TGTGCCAGCAGCCCAAGACGGGACAGTGACTACGAGCAGTACTTC	CASSPRRDSDYEQYF
TRBV18	few	TRBD1	16	TRBJ1-6	TGTGCCAGCTCACCGCAACAGGGGCCGAATAATTCACCCCTCCACTTT	CASSPQQGPNNSPLHF
TRBV18	few	.	13	TRBJ1-6	TGTGCCAGCTCACCGGCGGACAGTTCACCCCTCCACTTT	CASSPADSSPLHF
TRBV7-2	few	TRBD1	15	TRBJ2-1	TGTGCCAGCAGCCTACCGGGACAGGGGCAAAATGAGCAGTTCTTC	CASSLPGQGQNEQFF
TRBV6-2/TRBV6-3	many	TRBD2	17	TRBJ2-2	TGTGCCAGCAGTTACTCACTAGCGGGAAGCGGCACCGGGGAGCTGTTTTTT	CASSYSLAGSGTGELFF
TRBV12-3/TRBV12-4	.	TRBD1	14	TRBJ1-2	TGTGCCAGCACCGAGGAAACAGGGGGCTCTGGCTACACCTTC	CASTEETGGSGYTF
TRBV7-6	many	TRBD1	18	TRBJ2-6	TGTGCCAGCAGCTTAGCAAGGGGACAGTACTCTGGGGCCAACGTCCTGACTTTC	CASSLARGQYSGANVLTF
TRBV3-1	few	.	15	TRBJ2-7	TGTGCCAGCAGCCAAGATCGCGACATCTCCTACGAGCAGTACTTC	CASSQDRDISYEQYF
TRBV20-1	.	.	11	TRBJ1-2	TGCAGTGCTAGGACTGTTTTGGGCTACACCTTC	CSARTVLGYTF
TRBV10-1	.	.	15	TRBJ2-3	TGCGCCAGCAGCCGGGACATGGGGTCCACAGATACGCAGTATTTT	CASSRDMGSTDTQYF
TRBV7-6	few	.	13	TRBJ2-2	TGTGCCAGCAGCAGAAGGAGGGCCGGGGAGCTGTTTTTT	CASSRRRAGELFF
TRBV7-2	.	TRBD2	18	TRBJ2-7	TGTGCCAGCAGCTTAACTCCACTCTCGACTAGCGGGGGGAGAGCGCAGTACTTC	CASSLTPLSTSGGRAQYF
TRBV20-1	.	.	13	TRBJ1-2	TGCAGTGCTAGCAATCAAGGGCTCTATGGCTACACCTTC	CSASNQGLYGYTF
TRBV10-1	.	.	13	TRBJ1-2	TGCGCCAGCAGTGAGGGGCCAGAGTATGGCTACACCTTC	CASSEGPEYGYTF
TRBV29-1	.	TRBD1	14	TRBJ1-1	TGCAGCGCCACAGGGGGGGGCTTGAACACTGAAGCTTTCTTT	CSATGGGLNTEAFF
TRBV29-1	.	TRBD2	18	TRBJ2-1	TGCAGCGCAACCGGGACAGGGACTAGCGGGGGGGTTCGGAGAGAGCAGTTCTTC	CSATGTGTSGGVRREQFF